Included here is one T cell receptor beta chain sequence, with context. In the source study's methods: Reference gene primer amplification gave estimated nucleated cell counts. Only in-frame clones appear in the TCRdb table, and some are missing; sequencing was by immunoSEQ multiplex PCR. D and trimming were read from the DNA, whereas the V and J calls and clone size are those reported in that table. The repertoire consists of roughly 200,000 clones, with 80% to 90% occurring once and the leading ten covering roughly 9.8%. This entry is derived from a study of blood T cell repertoires in COVID-19. Overall study: Acute and convalescent COVID-19 samples came from the United States, Italy and Spain. Sources were T cells, B-cell-depleted T cells, or PBMCs; the material itself was cDNA or gDNA.

This CDR3 has 16 residues. Per germline, CDR1 MGHRA and CDR2 YSYEKL. Trimming removed 2 bases at V and 3 bases at J, with 14 bases between. The source material was peripheral blood. The receptor was isolated from a human donor with active or convalescent COVID-19. The donor label of this sample is uncertain. The chain carries TRBV4-1 and TRBJ1-5; D gene ambiguous. CDR3 in amino acids: CASSQKENENNQPQHF. The CDR3 DNA reads TGCGCCAGCAGCCAAAAGGAGAACGAGAACAATCAGCCCCAGCATTTT.